This T cell receptor (beta chain) was identified during a study of graft-versus-host responses after intestinal transplantation. The overall study: In this cohort, recipients had multivisceral, liver-intestinal, or isolated intestinal transplants.

The CDR3 loop spans 12 amino acids. CDR1 and CDR2 from the germline V gene are SGHVS and FQNEAQ. Trimming removed 3 bases at V and 5 bases at J, with 7 bases between. The study, taken as a whole, reports: Detection of GvH clones occurred in recipient marrow, and some had their first appearance in ileum or blood.

Comments on this clone: Its target is unknown.

Some clones are missing from TCRdb's copy, which holds only in-frame ones; the method was immunoSEQ multiplex PCR. The sample contains about 85,000 clones, roughly four fifths of which appear only once. The material was unstimulated CD8+ T cells sorted from spleen or lymph node cells, obtained before intestinal transplant. This clonotype originated in a human donor who received an intestinal transplant. V usage is TRBV7-8 and J usage is TRBJ1-1; no firm D call. The CDR3 is CASSLIRTEAFF. Written as DNA, the CDR3 is TGTGCCAGCAGCTTGATCCGAACTGAAGCTTTCTTT.